Each of the 30 T cell receptor beta chains below was sequenced from the same sample in a study of STAT5B mutations in CD4+ large granular lymphocyte leukemia. The protocol was immunoSEQ multiplex PCR, while the TCRdb copy is restricted to in-frame clones and leaves out a portion. The sample consists of about 29,000 clones, approximately 80% of them appearing once. The specimen sequenced was CD4+ T cells from blood buffy coats. These receptors all come from a human donor in good health.

This rearrangement joins TRBV6-1 to TRBJ1-2; D gene uncertain. CDR1 and CDR2 (germline): MNHNS, SASEGT. V dropped 8 bases and J dropped 4 bases, with 17 bases sitting between them. This CDR3 has 14 residues. The CDR3 region is CASLRDSPAYGYTF. CDR3 nucleotides: TGTGCCAGCCTGCGAGACTCCCCGGCCTATGGCTACACCTTC.

The chain has TRBV5-1 and TRBJ2-2; perhaps TRBD1 as D (6 bases). The length of the CDR3 is 14 residues. From germline, CDR1 is SGHRS and CDR2 YFSETQ. Trimming removed 3 bases at V and 1 base at J, with 7 bases between. The CDR3 loop reads CASSWGQNTGELFF. CDR3 nucleotides: TGCGCCAGCAGCTGGGGACAGAACACCGGGGAGCTGTTTTTT.

This clone was counted once. The genes are TRBV7-7 and TRBJ2-5; TRBD1 might be the D (5 bases). Germline loops: CDR1 SSHAT, CDR2 FNYEAQ (reference sequence). CDR3 length: 15 residues. V lost 2 bases and J lost 5, with 15 bases in between. CDR3 DNA sequence: TGTGCCAGCAGCTTATTCCCCAGGGCGTGGGAGACCCAGTACTTC. Translating it yields CASSLFPRAWETQYF. The variable domain in full, with the rest retrieved from reference TRBV7-7 and TRBJ2-5, is GAGVSQSPRYKVTKRGQDVTLRCDPISSHATLYWYQQALGQGPEFLTYFNYEAQPDKSGLPSDRFSAERPEGSISTLTIQRTEQRDSAMYRCASSLFPRAWETQYFGPGTRLLVL.

This chain connects TRBV4-3 to TRBJ2-5; D unclear. V lost 1 base and J lost 5, with 11 bases in between. Germline values: CDR1 LGHNA, CDR2 YSLEER. This CDR3 has 14 residues. CDR3 residues: CASSQGVGWETQYF. The CDR3 DNA sequence: TGCGCCAGCAGCCAAGGGGTGGGGTGGGAGACCCAGTACTTC.

The V call is TRBV9, the J call TRBJ2-2; TRBD2 aligns across 8 bases. The CDR3 has 15 amino acids. CDR1 is SGDLS, CDR2 YYNGEE, per germline. The V segment lost 3 bases and the J segment 5 bases; nucleotides outside the gene matches: 6. CDR3 in DNA: TGTGCCAGCAGCGCTGGTAGCGGGGAGACCGGGGAGCTGTTTTTT. Translation: CASSAGSGETGELFF.

The chain has TRBV4-3 and TRBJ2-5; TRBD2 aligns across 11 bases. CDR1 is LGHNA, CDR2 YSLEER, per germline. The junction had 8 bases not matched to a gene; V was cut back by 1 base and J by 4 bases. There are 17 residues in the CDR3. The DNA of the CDR3 is TGCGCCAGCAGCCAAGGAACTAGCGGGGGACTAATAGAGACCCAGTACTTC. It is translated as CASSQGTSGGLIETQYF.

The chain is built from TRBV20-1 and TRBJ1-2; D unresolved. CDR3 size: 10 residues. V was pared by 1 base and J by 4 bases, with 1 base between. Germline V CDR1 and CDR2: DFQATT, SNEGSKA (reference sequence). CDR3 in amino acids: CSARAYGYTF. CDR3 nucleotides: TGCAGTGCTAGAGCCTATGGCTACACCTTC.

The rearrangement joins TRBV5-6 to TRBJ2-1; 9 bases match TRBD2. Losses at the gene ends were 2 bases for V and 5 bases for J; bases not matched to a gene: 11. The CDR3 contains 17 residues. The germline V gene has CDR1 SGHDT and CDR2 YYEEEE. The CDR3 reads CASSFVRASGENNEQFF. Here the CDR3 DNA reads TGTGCCAGCAGCTTCGTGCGTGCTAGCGGGGAGAACAATGAGCAGTTCTTC. Supplemented by reference TRBV5-6 and TRBJ2-1, the full variable domain reads DAGVTQSPTHLIKTRGQQVTLRCSPKSGHDTVSWYQQALGQGPQFIFQYYEEEERQRGNFPDRFSGHQFPNYSSELNVNALLLGDSALYLCASSFVRASGENNEQFFGPGTRLTVL.

J is TRBJ1-4 and V is TRBV10-3; a possible D gene is TRBD1 (5 bases). Trimming left V 2 bases short and J 2 bases short, with 6 bases between. CDR3 size: 14 residues. CDR1 and CDR2 from the germline V gene are ENHRY and SYGVKD. The CDR3 DNA is TGTGCCATCAGTGAGAGGGGCACTAATGAAAAACTGTTTTTT. This gives the protein CAISERGTNEKLFF.

This chain uses TRBV4-1 with TRBJ1-5, with 8 bases aligning to TRBD1. This CDR3 is built from 18 residues. Germline CDR1 reads MGHRA; CDR2 reads YSYEKL. Germline trimming cut 3 bases from V and 2 bases from J; bases unmatched to any gene: 12. Here the CDR3 reads CASSQTTGALSGNQPQHF. The CDR3 nucleotides are TGCGCCAGCAGCCAGACGACAGGGGCCCTTTCGGGCAATCAGCCCCAGCATTTT.

This clone was seen once. This chain connects TRBV28 to TRBJ1-2; 7 bases are a match to TRBD1. With 7 bases clipped from V and 2 bases from J, the junction kept 16 bases outside the gene matches. CDR1 is MDHEN and CDR2 is SYDVKM in the germline V gene. The CDR3 runs to 17 residues. CDR3 region: CASTGGITTGLNYGYTF. The CDR3 nucleotides read TGTGCCAGCACCGGGGGAATAACGACAGGGCTCAACTATGGCTACACCTTC.

This clone was detected only once. The chain combines TRBV11-2 with TRBJ2-3; 7 bases fit TRBD2. The CDR3 contains 15 residues. J gave up 1 base and V 2 bases, and 3 bases lay outside the gene matches. Germline CDR1 SGHAT, CDR2 FQNNGV. In nucleotides, the CDR3 is TGTGCCAGCAGCTTAAGCGGGGTAGGCACAGATACGCAGTATTTT. It is translated as CASSLSGVGTDTQYF.

The chain joins TRBV15 to TRBJ2-6, with TRBD2 as a possible D gene (5 bases). Trimming removed 8 bases from V and 4 bases from J, with 12 bases in between. Germline loops: CDR1 LNHNV, CDR2 YYDKDF (reference sequence). CDR3 length: 14 residues. The CDR3 DNA reads TGTGCCACCTCAAAGACGGGAGGGGCCAACGTCCTGACTTTC. Protein sequence: CATSKTGGANVLTF. Together with reference TRBV15 and TRBJ2-6, the CDR3 gives the full variable domain: DAMVIQNPRYQVTQFGKPVTLSCSQTLNHNVMYWYQQKSSQAPKLLFHYYDKDFNNEADTPDNFQSRRPNTSFCFLDIRSPGLGDTAMYLCATSKTGGANVLTFGAGSRLTVL.

The V call is TRBV19, the J call TRBJ2-7, with D possibly called TRBD1 or TRBD2 (5 bases each). From germline, CDR1 is LNHDA and CDR2 SQIVND (reference sequence). Trimming removed 7 bases from V and 0 bases from J, with 19 bases in between. The CDR3 contains 16 residues. The CDR3 region is CASTYSQVGGSYEQYF. CDR3 nucleotide sequence: TGTGCCAGTACCTATAGTCAGGTTGGGGGCTCCTACGAGCAGTACTTC.

The genes are TRBV18 and TRBJ1-3; D not resolved. Trimming removed 1 base at V and 0 bases at J, with 4 bases between. Germline V gene data show CDR1 as KGHSH and CDR2 as LQKENI. The CDR3 is made up of 14 amino acids. The CDR3 protein is CASSPQGSGNTIYF. The CDR3 nucleotides are TGTGCCAGCTCACCACAGGGCTCTGGAAACACCATATATTTT.

This clone appeared once. The rearrangement links TRBV9 to TRBJ2-1; TRBD1 matches 8 bases. The CDR3 totals 16 residues. The ends lost 0 bases at V and 7 bases at J; junction bases unmatched: 9. Looked up from germline, CDR1 is SGDLS and CDR2 is YYNGEE. CDR3 sequence reads: CASSVGVQGELNEQFF. In nucleotides, the CDR3 is TGTGCCAGCAGCGTAGGGGTACAGGGGGAATTGAATGAGCAGTTCTTC.

The gene calls are TRBV4-2 and TRBJ1-3; D ambiguous. This CDR3 contains 15 residues. Germline assignment: CDR1 LGHNA and CDR2 YNFKEQ. V dropped 8 bases and J dropped 0 bases, with 14 bases sitting between them. This CDR3 is CASRERVSSGNTIYF. CDR3 nucleotide sequence: TGTGCCAGCCGAGAACGGGTTTCCTCTGGAAACACCATATATTTT.

The chain links TRBV4-1 to TRBJ2-7; 9 nucleotides match TRBD2. The CDR3 runs 17 residues. The J segment lost 3 bases and the V segment lost 2 bases, leaving 11 bases of the junction unmatched. Germline V CDR1 and CDR2: MGHRA, YSYEKL. DNA for the CDR3: TGCGCCAGCAGCCAATCTCAGCGGGGGGCGGGGAGCTACGAGCAGTACTTC. Residues: CASSQSQRGAGSYEQYF.

The chain carries TRBV6-5 and TRBJ1-1; perhaps TRBD1 as D (6 bases). V was shortened by 2 bases and J by 5 bases, with 15 bases between the two germline ends. The CDR3 runs to 15 residues. The germline V gene encodes CDR1 MNHEY and CDR2 SVGAGI. In DNA, the CDR3 is TGTGCCAGCAGTTACCGCGGACAGAGTGGTACTGAAGCTTTCTTT. Translated: CASSYRGQSGTEAFF.

The chain carries TRBV6-5 and TRBJ2-2, with D possibly matching TRBD2 (6 bases). The germline V gene encodes CDR1 MNHEY and CDR2 SVGAGI. The CDR3 runs to 14 residues. V lost 7 bases and J 6 bases, leaving 15 bases between the germline ends. CDR3 protein: CASTPGGVSGELFF. CDR3 bases: TGTGCCAGCACCCCCGGGGGAGTCTCCGGGGAGCTGTTTTTT.

Note on this clone: The junction departs from the called germline gene at one end, perhaps through a read error. This chain uses TRBV27 with TRBJ1-4; D may be TRBD1 (6 bases). CDR3 length: 14 amino acids. The germline gives CDR1 MNHEY, CDR2 SMNVEV (reference sequence). CDR3 protein: CAGSMDSLNEKLFF. The CDR3 DNA follows: TGTGCCGGCAGTATGGACAGCCTTAATGAAAAACTGTTTTTT.

The rearrangement joins TRBV21-1 to TRBJ2-7; TRBD1 was called by the table and not checked on the DNA. TRBV21-1 is a known pseudogene. The CDR3 length is 14 residues. CDR3 residues: CASSKAGQSYEQYV. As DNA, the CDR3 is TGTGCCAGCAGCAAAGCGGGACAGAGTTACGAGCAGTACGTC.

J is TRBJ1-2 and V is TRBV4-3; D might be TRBD1 (5 bases). The V and J ends lost 0 bases and 4 bases respectively, with 12 bases between them. Germline V lookup: CDR1 LGHNA, CDR2 YSLEER. The CDR3 runs 15 residues. The CDR3 reads CASSQDLGEPYGYTF. The CDR3, as DNA: TGCGCCAGCAGCCAAGACTTAGGGGAACCCTATGGCTACACCTTC.

The chain recombines TRBV7-2 with TRBJ1-1; 8 bases are a match to TRBD1. The J segment lost 3 bases and the V segment lost 3 bases, leaving 0 bases of the junction unmatched. Looked up from germline, CDR1 is SGHTA and CDR2 is FQGNSA. The CDR3 has 13 residues. CDR3 DNA sequence: TGTGCCAGCAGCTTGGACAGGGACACTGAAGCTTTCTTT. Protein sequence: CASSLDRDTEAFF. Variable domain in full (rest from reference TRBV7-2 and TRBJ1-1): GAGVSQSPSNKVTEKGKDVELRCDPISGHTALYWYRQSLGQGLEFLIYFQGNSAPDKSGLPSDRFSAERTGGSVSTLTIQRTQQEDSAVYLCASSLDRDTEAFFGQGTRLTVV.

The chain couples TRBV4-3 to TRBJ1-3; unclear D gene. Germline V gene sequence: CDR1 LGHNA, CDR2 YSLEER. Trimming pared 0 bases from V and 0 bases from J, leaving 9 bases between. This CDR3 has 16 residues. Written as DNA, the CDR3 is TGCGCCAGCAGCCAAGATCTTACTTTCTCTGGAAACACCATATATTTT. It codes for CASSQDLTFSGNTIYF.

On this clone itself: The conserved final phenylalanine or tryptophan is absent from the CDR3, which likely points to a read error. The rearrangement joins TRBV27 to TRBJ1-4; weak D call: TRBD1 (5 bases). V was cut by 8 bases and J by 8 bases, with 9 bases left in between. The length of the CDR3 is 11 residues. Germline lookup yields CDR1 MNHEY and CDR2 SMNVEV (reference sequence). The CDR3: CASRGGEKLFL. CDR3 DNA: TGTGCCAGCCGGGGGGGGGAAAAACTGTTTCTT.

The V gene is TRBV25-1, the J gene TRBJ1-2; maybe TRBD1 (6 bases). Trimming took off 2 bases at V and 3 bases at J, with 10 bases between the two ends. From germline, CDR1 is MGHDK and CDR2 SYGVNS. The CDR3 runs to 14 residues. This chain's CDR3 is CASSELQGDYGYTF. CDR3 DNA sequence: TGTGCCAGCAGTGAACTACAGGGTGACTATGGCTACACCTTC.

This chain uses TRBV6-1 with TRBJ1-5; D remains ambiguous. V was pared by 6 bases and J by 0 bases, with 9 bases between. Germline V CDR1 and CDR2: MNHNS, SASEGT. This CDR3 is 14 amino acids long. The CDR3 region is CASRSFYSNQPQHF. The CDR3 DNA reads as TGTGCCAGCAGGTCTTTCTATAGCAATCAGCCCCAGCATTTT.

The V gene is TRBV28, the J gene TRBJ1-2; no clear D. V lost 5 bases and J lost 2, with 9 bases in between. Germline V CDR1 and CDR2: MDHEN, SYDVKM. The CDR3 contains 13 residues. CDR3 bases: TGTGCCAGCAGTCCCGGGCCCAACTATGGCTACACCTTC. Its translation: CASSPGPNYGYTF.

This clone has just a few counts. This chain joins TRBV2 and TRBJ1-6; 9 bases are a match to TRBD1. With V trimmed by 7 bases and J by 13 bases, 11 bases remained unmatched. The CDR3 runs to 14 residues. Germline CDR1 is SNHLY and CDR2 is FYNNEI. CDR3 sequence reads: CASTSGTGSSPLHF. DNA of the CDR3: TGTGCCAGCACTTCCGGGACAGGGAGTTCTCCCCTCCACTTT.